This TCR beta chain was recorded in a study of blood T cell repertoires in COVID-19. The overall study: Sample material is recorded as cDNA or gDNA derived from T cells, B-cell-depleted T cells, or PBMCs.

Produced via immunoSEQ multiplex PCR; TCRdb's table is partial and in-frame only. The profile shows roughly 150,000 clones, roughly 90% of them singletons. CDR3 length: 11 amino acids. V dropped 0 bases and J dropped 8 bases, with 4 bases sitting between them. This receptor was taken from a man aged 55-75 years with acute or convalescent COVID-19. This chain connects TRBV12-3 or TRBV12-4 to TRBJ1-2; no firm D call. What was sequenced was peripheral blood. CDR3 in amino acids: CASSLALGYTF. Here the CDR3 DNA reads TGTGCCAGCAGTTTAGCTCTGGGCTACACCTTC.